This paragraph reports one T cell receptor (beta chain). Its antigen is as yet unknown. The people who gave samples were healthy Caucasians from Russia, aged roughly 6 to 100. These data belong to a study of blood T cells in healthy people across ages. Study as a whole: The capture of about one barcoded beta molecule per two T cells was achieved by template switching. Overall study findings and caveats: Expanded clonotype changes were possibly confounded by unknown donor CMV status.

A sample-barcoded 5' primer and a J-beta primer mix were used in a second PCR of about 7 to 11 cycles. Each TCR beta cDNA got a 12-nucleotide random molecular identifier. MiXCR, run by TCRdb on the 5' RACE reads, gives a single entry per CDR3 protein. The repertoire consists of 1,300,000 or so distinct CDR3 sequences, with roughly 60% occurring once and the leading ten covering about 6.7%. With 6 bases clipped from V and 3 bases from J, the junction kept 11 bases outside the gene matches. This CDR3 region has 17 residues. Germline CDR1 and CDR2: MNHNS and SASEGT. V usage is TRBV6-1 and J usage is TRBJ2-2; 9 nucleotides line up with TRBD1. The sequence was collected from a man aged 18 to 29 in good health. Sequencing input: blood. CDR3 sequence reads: CASSQQGAEGYTGELFF. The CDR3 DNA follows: TGTGCCAGCAGCCAACAGGGGGCGGAAGGTTACACCGGGGAGCTGTTTTTT.